This T cell receptor (beta chain) emerged from a study of blood T cell repertoires in COVID-19. The length of the CDR3 is 15 residues. Germline-derived CDR1 and CDR2 are MNHEY and SMNVEV (reference sequence). The V and J ends lost 3 bases and 9 bases, in that order; junction bases with no gene match: 5. TCRdb's copy holds only in-frame clones and misses some; the assay was immunoSEQ multiplex PCR. The table has tens of thousands of clones, approximately 83% seen once. The material sequenced was peripheral blood. The origin of this receptor is a human donor in a cohort sampled during active COVID-19. V is TRBV27 and J is TRBJ1-6, with 10 bases lining up with TRBD1. The CDR3 here is CASSLRQGAGSPLHF. The CDR3 coding sequence is TGTGCCAGCAGTTTGAGACAGGGGGCAGGTTCACCCCTCCACTTT.